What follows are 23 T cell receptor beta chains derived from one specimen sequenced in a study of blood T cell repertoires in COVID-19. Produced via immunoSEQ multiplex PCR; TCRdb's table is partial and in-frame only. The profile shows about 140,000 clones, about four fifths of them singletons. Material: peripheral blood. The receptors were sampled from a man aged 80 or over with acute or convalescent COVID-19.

The CDR3 region has the DNA TGTGCCAGCTCACCAGAACTCGTGACAGCGAATGGAAACACCATATATTTT. Protein sequence: CASSPELVTANGNTIYF. The chain joins TRBV18 to TRBJ1-3; TRBD1 might be the D (5 bases). CDR1 and CDR2 (germline): KGHSH, LQKENI. The CDR3 length is 17 residues. V lost 2 bases to trimming and J lost 3 bases, with 17 bases between them.

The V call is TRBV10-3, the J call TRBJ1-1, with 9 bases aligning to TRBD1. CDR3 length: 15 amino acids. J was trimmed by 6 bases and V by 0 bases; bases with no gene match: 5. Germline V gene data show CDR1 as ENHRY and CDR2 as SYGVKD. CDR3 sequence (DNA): TGTGCCATCAGTGAGTCGGACAGGGGCGCGGCTGAAGCTTTCTTT. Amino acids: CAISESDRGAAEAFF.

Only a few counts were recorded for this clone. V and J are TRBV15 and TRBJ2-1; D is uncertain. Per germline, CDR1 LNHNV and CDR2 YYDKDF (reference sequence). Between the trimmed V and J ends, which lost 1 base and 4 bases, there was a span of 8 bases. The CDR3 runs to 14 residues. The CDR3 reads CATSRGTRYNEQFF. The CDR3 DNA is TGTGCCACCAGCAGAGGAACCAGATACAATGAGCAGTTCTTC.

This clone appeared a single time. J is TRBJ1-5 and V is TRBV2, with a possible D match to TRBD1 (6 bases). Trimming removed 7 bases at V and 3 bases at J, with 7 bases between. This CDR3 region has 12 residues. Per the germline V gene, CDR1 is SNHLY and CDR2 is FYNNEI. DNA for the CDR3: TGTGCCAGCACAGGGGACAATCAGCCCCAGCATTTT. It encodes CASTGDNQPQHF.

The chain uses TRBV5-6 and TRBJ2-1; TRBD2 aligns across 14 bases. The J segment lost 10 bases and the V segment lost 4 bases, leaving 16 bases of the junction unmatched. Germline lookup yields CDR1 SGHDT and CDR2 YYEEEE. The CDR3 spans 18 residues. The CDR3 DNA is TGTGCCAGCAGCAAATTTTATTCCGGGACTAGCGGGGGCGGCGAGCAGTTCTTC. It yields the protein CASSKFYSGTSGGGEQFF.

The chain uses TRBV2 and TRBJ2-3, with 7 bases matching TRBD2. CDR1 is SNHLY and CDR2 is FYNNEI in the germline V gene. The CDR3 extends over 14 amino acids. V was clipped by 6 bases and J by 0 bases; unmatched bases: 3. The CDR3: CASSKRGSTDTQYF. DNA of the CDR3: TGTGCCAGCAGCAAGCGGGGTAGCACAGATACGCAGTATTTT.

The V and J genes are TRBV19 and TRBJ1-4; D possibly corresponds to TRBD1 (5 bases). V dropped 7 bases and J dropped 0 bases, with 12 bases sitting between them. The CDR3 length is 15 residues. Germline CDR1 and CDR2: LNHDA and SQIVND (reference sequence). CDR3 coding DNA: TGTGCCAGTACCCGACAGAGTGCAACTAATGAAAAACTGTTTTTT. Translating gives CASTRQSATNEKLFF. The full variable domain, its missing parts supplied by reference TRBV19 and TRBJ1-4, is DGGITQSPKYLFRKEGQNVTLSCEQNLNHDAMYWYRQDPGQGLRLIYYSQIVNDFQKGDIAEGYSVSREKKESFPLTVTSAQKNPTAFYLCASTRQSATNEKLFFGSGTQLSVL.

The CDR3 spells CASSLTGGNYGYTF. DNA for the CDR3: TGTGCCAGCAGCTTGACAGGGGGTAACTATGGCTACACCTTC. The rearrangement joins TRBV7-2 to TRBJ1-2; 9 positions match TRBD1. J was trimmed by 1 base and V by 3 bases; bases with no gene match: 0. This CDR3 has 14 amino acids. CDR1 is SGHTA, CDR2 FQGNSA, per germline.

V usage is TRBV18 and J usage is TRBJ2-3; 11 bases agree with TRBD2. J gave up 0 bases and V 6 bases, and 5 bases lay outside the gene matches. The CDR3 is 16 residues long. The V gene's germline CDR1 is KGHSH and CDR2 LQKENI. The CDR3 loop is CASSDSGGASTDTQYF. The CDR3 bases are TGTGCCAGCTCGGATAGCGGGGGGGCCAGCACAGATACGCAGTATTTT.

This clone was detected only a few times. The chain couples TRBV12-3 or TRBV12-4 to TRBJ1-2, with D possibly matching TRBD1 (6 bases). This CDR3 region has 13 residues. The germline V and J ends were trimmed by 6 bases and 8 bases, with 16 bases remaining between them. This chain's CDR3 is CASRPITGRGYTF. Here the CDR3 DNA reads TGTGCCAGCAGGCCCATCACAGGGCGGGGCTACACCTTC.

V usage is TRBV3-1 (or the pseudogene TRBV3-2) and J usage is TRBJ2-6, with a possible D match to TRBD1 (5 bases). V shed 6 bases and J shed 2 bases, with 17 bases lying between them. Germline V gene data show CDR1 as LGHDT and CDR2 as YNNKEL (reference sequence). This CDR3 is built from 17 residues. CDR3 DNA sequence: TGTGCCAGCAGTCATACCATCGAAGGGGCTGGGGCCAACGTCCTGACTTTC. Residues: CASSHTIEGAGANVLTF.

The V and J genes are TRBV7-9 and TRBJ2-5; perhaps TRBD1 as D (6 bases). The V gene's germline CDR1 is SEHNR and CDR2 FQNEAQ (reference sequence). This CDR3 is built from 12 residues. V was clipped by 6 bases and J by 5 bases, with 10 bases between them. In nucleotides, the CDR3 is TGTGCCAGCAGTACAGGGAGCGAGACCCAGTACTTC. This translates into CASSTGSETQYF.

The CDR3 nucleotides are TGTGCCAGCAGCCAAGATATTGACGGGGGAATAGGGGATACGCAGTATTTT. This translates into CASSQDIDGGIGDTQYF. The rearrangement links TRBV4-2 to TRBJ2-3, with D maybe TRBD2 (6 bases). This CDR3 region has 17 residues. The germline gives CDR1 LGHNA, CDR2 YNFKEQ. Trimming left V 0 bases short and J 6 bases short, with 19 bases between.

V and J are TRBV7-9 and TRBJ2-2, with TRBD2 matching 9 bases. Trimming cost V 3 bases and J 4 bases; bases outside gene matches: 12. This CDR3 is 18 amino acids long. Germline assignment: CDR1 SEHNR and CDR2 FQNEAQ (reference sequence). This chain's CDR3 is CASSFGTRGGAVTGELFF. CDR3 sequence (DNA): TGTGCCAGCAGCTTTGGGACTCGCGGGGGGGCGGTCACCGGGGAGCTGTTTTTT. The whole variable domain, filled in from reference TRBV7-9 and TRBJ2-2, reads DTGVSQNPRHKITKRGQNVTFRCDPISEHNRLYWYRQTLGQGPEFLTYFQNEAQLEKSRLLSDRFSAERPKGSFSTLEIQRTEQGDSAMYLCASSFGTRGGAVTGELFFGEGSRLTVL.

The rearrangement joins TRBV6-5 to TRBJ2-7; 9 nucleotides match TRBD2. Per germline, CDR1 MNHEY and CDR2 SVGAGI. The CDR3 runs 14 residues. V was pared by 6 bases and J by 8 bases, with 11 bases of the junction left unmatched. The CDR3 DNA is TGTGCCAGCAGCCCCAGCGGGGGGCTTATCAAGCAGTACTTC. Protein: CASSPSGGLIKQYF.

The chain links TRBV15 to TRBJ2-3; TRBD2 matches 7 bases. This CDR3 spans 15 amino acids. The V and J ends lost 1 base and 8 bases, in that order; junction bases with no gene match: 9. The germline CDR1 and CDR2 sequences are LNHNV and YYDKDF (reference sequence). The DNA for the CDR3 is TGTGCCACCAGCAGAGGTTCCGGTACGGGGGGTACGCAGTATTTT. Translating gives CATSRGSGTGGTQYF. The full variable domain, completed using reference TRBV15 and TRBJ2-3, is DAMVIQNPRYQVTQFGKPVTLSCSQTLNHNVMYWYQQKSSQAPKLLFHYYDKDFNNEADTPDNFQSRRPNTSFCFLDIRSPGLGDTAMYLCATSRGSGTGGTQYFGPGTRLTVL.

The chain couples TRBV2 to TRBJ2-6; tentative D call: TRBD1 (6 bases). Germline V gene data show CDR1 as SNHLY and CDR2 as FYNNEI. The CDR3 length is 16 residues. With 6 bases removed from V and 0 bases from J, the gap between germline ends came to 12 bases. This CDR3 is CASRSGVSSGANVLTF. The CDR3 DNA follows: TGTGCCAGCAGGTCAGGGGTGAGCTCTGGGGCCAACGTCCTGACTTTC.

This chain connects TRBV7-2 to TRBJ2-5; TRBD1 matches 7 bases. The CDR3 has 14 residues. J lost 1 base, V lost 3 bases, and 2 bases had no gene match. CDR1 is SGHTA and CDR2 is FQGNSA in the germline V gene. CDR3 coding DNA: TGTGCCAGCAGCTTCCGGGACAGCCAAGAGACCCAGTACTTC. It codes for CASSFRDSQETQYF.

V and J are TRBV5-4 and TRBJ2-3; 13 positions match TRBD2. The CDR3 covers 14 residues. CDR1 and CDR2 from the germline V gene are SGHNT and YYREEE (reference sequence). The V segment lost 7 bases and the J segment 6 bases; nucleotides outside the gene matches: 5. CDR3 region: CASSLAGGPDTQYF. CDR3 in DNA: TGTGCCAGCTCACTAGCGGGGGGGCCCGATACGCAGTATTTT. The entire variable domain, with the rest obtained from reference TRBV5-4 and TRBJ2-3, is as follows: ETGVTQSPTHLIKTRGQQVTLRCSSQSGHNTVSWYQQALGQGPQFIFQYYREEENGRGNFPPRFSGLQFPNYSSELNVNALELDDSALYLCASSLAGGPDTQYFGPGTRLTVL.

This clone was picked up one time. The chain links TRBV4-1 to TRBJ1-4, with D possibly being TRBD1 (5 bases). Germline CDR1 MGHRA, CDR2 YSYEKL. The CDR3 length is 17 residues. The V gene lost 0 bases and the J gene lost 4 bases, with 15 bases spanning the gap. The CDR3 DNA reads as TGCGCCAGCAGCCAAGAGCCCCCTGGGGGGGTTAATGAAAAACTGTTTTTT. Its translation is CASSQEPPGGVNEKLFF.

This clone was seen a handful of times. CDR3 in DNA: TGTGCCAGCAGCGACCCGACAGTGAACACTGAAGCTTTCTTT. Translating gives CASSDPTVNTEAFF. The rearrangement uses TRBV9 and TRBJ1-1, with a tentative D call TRBD1 (5 bases). The V end was cut by 3 bases, the J end by 0 bases, with 9 bases between. Germline V CDR1 and CDR2: SGDLS, YYNGEE. CDR3 length: 14 residues.

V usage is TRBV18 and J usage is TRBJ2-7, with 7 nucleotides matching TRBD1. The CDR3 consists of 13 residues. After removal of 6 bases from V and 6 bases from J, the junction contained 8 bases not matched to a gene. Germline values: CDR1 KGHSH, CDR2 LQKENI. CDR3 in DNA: TGTGCCAGCTCCTCCGGGACAGCTGCCGAGCAGTACTTC. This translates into CASSSGTAAEQYF.

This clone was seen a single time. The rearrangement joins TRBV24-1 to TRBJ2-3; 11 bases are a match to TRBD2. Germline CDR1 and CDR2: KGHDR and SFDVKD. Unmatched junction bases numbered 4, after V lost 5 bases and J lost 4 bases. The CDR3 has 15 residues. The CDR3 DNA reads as TGTGCCACCAGTGGTAGCGGGGGGGCCGCAGATACGCAGTATTTT. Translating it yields CATSGSGGAADTQYF.